Reported below is one T cell receptor beta chain. This sample was taken from a study of blood T cell repertoires in COVID-19. As for the study in general: The study drew acute and convalescent COVID-19 samples from the United States, Italy and Spain.

Deletions cut 2 bases from V and 3 bases from J, with 13 bases between. Germline V gene data show CDR1 as PRHDT and CDR2 as FYEKMQ (reference sequence). This CDR3 is built from 15 residues. Authors' data handling: Researchers report that nucleated cell counts were estimated from reference gene primer amplification. Method: immunoSEQ multiplex PCR; TCRdb's copy keeps in-frame clones and lacks some. V, J and clone size were drawn from that table, and D and trimming were deduced from the DNA. Of a few hundred thousand clones listed, roughly 87% are singletons. Those who participated ranged in age from about 18 to 89 years and resided in about two dozen US areas. Donors in Cohort 3 counted as recovered after two negative PCRs, clearance, or symptom resolution.

The sequenced sample consisted of PBMCs or T cells enriched from blood (not recorded which). This receptor was obtained from a woman aged 30 to 39 who had recovered from COVID-19. This chain links TRBV13 with TRBJ1-2; D not resolved. The chain's CDR3 is CASSLTRREDYGYTF. The CDR3 DNA reads as TGTGCCAGCAGCTTAACCAGAAGGGAGGACTATGGCTACACCTTC.